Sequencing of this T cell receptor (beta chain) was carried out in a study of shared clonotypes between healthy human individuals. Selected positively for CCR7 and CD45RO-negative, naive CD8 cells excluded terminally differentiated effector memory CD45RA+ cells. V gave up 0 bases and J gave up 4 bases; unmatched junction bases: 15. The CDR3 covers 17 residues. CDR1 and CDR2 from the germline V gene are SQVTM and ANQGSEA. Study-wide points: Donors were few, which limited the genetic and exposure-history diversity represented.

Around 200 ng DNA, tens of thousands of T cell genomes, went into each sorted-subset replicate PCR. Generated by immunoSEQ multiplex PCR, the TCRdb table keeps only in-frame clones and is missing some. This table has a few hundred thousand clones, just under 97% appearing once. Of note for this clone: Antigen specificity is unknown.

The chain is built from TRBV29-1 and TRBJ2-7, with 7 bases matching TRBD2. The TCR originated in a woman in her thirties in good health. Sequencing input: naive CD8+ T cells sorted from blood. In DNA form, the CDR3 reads TGCAGCGTTGAAGATGGGAGTTCTAGCGGATATCCTTACGAGCAGTACTTC. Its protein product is CSVEDGSSSGYPYEQYF.